Each of the 22 T cell receptor beta chains below was sequenced from the same sample in a study of blood T cell repertoires in COVID-19. Assay: immunoSEQ multiplex PCR; the TCRdb copy retains only in-frame clones and omits some. The sample records tens of thousands of clones, around 81% being singletons. Input material: peripheral blood. The origin of the receptors is a woman aged 55-70 years with acute or convalescent COVID-19.

This chain connects TRBV7-7 to TRBJ2-7, with 8 bases lining up with TRBD2. Trimming removed 5 bases from V and 1 base from J; junction bases left unmatched: 7. The germline V gene encodes CDR1 SSHAT and CDR2 FNYEAQ (reference sequence). The CDR3 runs 15 residues. This CDR3 is CASSPHSGISYEQYF. The CDR3 nucleotides are TGTGCCAGCAGCCCTCATAGCGGGATTTCCTACGAGCAGTACTTC.

The CDR3 spells CASSSRWEVDSPLHF. The CDR3 nucleotides read TGTGCCAGCAGCTCCCGGTGGGAGGTGGATTCACCCCTCCACTTT. This chain links TRBV5-5 with TRBJ1-6, with D unresolved. V lost 3 bases and J lost 8, with 15 bases in between. The CDR3 length is 15 residues. The germline V gene has CDR1 SGHKS and CDR2 YYEKEE (reference sequence).

The chain couples TRBV7-2 to TRBJ2-7, with 10 bases fitting TRBD2. The CDR3 sequence is 14 residues long. CDR1 and CDR2 (germline): SGHTA, FQGNSA. V was clipped by 3 bases and J by 7 bases; unmatched bases: 6. The CDR3 here is CASSFLAGAREQYF. The DNA for the CDR3 is TGTGCCAGCAGCTTCCTAGCGGGAGCTCGGGAGCAGTACTTC.

This chain connects TRBV30 to TRBJ2-7; 7 positions agree with TRBD2. This CDR3 contains 12 residues. Germline CDR1 reads GTSNPN; CDR2 reads SVGIG (reference sequence). Trimming cost V 4 bases and J 7 bases; bases outside gene matches: 7. The DNA of the CDR3 is TGTGCCTGGATTGCGGGAGTGCATGAGCAGTACTTC. This encodes CAWIAGVHEQYF.

This chain joins TRBV29-1 and TRBJ1-1; TRBD1 matches 7 bases. This CDR3 region has 15 residues. CDR1 and CDR2 (germline): SQVTM, ANQGSEA. V was clipped by 3 bases and J by 0 bases; unmatched bases: 7. In nucleotides, the CDR3 is TGCAGCGTTGATACAGGGGCGGGCGTGAACACTGAAGCTTTCTTT. Translated, it gives CSVDTGAGVNTEAFF.

This chain's CDR3 is CASKQVGTTNTEAFF. The CDR3 DNA sequence: TGTGCCAGCAAGCAGGTCGGGACAACGAACACTGAAGCTTTCTTT. This chain links TRBV6-5 with TRBJ1-1; possible D gene TRBD1, 6 bases. Trimming pared 7 bases from V and 1 base from J, leaving 16 bases between. This CDR3 contains 15 residues. CDR1 is MNHEY and CDR2 is SVGAGI in the germline V gene.

This CDR3 reads CASKTGFDEQYF. For the CDR3, the DNA is TGTGCCAGCAAGACAGGGTTTGACGAGCAGTACTTC. The chain carries TRBV2 and TRBJ2-7; 7 bases are shared with TRBD1. The junction had 5 bases not matched to a gene; V was cut back by 7 bases and J by 5 bases. CDR1 and CDR2 from the germline V gene are SNHLY and FYNNEI. The CDR3 totals 12 residues.

This clone has only a few counts. V and J are TRBV5-5 and TRBJ2-1; no firm D call. CDR3 size: 13 residues. Per the germline V gene, CDR1 is SGHKS and CDR2 is YYEKEE (reference sequence). V was cut by 1 base and J by 9 bases, with 11 bases left in between. The CDR3 nucleotides are TGTGCCAGCAGCTTGTTCACCGCCGGTGAGCAGTTCTTC. Encoded protein: CASSLFTAGEQFF.

V usage is TRBV28 and J usage is TRBJ1-4; tentative D call: TRBD1 (6 bases). CDR3 length: 14 amino acids. Per germline, CDR1 MDHEN and CDR2 SYDVKM. The V and J ends lost 7 bases and 1 base respectively, with 10 bases between them. The CDR3, as DNA: TGTGCCAGCACCATAGGGGGAACTAATGAAAAACTGTTTTTT. Its protein is CASTIGGTNEKLFF.

The chain links TRBV5-1 to TRBJ2-7; the match to TRBD1 covers 10 bases. V lost 0 bases to trimming and J lost 6 bases; unmatched junction nucleotides: 6. CDR1 SGHRS and CDR2 YFSETQ come from the germline V gene. The CDR3 sequence is 15 residues long. This CDR3 reads CASSLAGTGEVEQYF. CDR3 DNA: TGCGCCAGCAGCTTGGCCGGGACAGGGGAGGTCGAGCAGTACTTC.

The chain combines TRBV3-1 (or the pseudogene TRBV3-2) with TRBJ1-3; 7 bases are a match to TRBD1. Germline-derived CDR1 and CDR2 are LGHDT and YNNKEL (reference sequence). Losses at the gene ends were 3 bases for V and 2 bases for J; bases not matched to a gene: 7. The length of the CDR3 is 16 residues. The CDR3 region has the DNA TGTGCCAGCAGCCAGAACTACGGGACAGCTGGAAACACCATATATTTT. It translates to CASSQNYGTAGNTIYF.

V usage is TRBV5-4 and J usage is TRBJ2-7; 8 bases match TRBD2. The CDR3 runs 15 residues. CDR1 is SGHNT, CDR2 YYREEE, per germline (reference sequence). The ends lost 3 bases at V and 1 base at J; junction bases unmatched: 6. CDR3 protein: CASSWGSGGSYEQYF. The DNA for the CDR3 is TGTGCCAGCAGCTGGGGGAGCGGGGGTTCCTACGAGCAGTACTTC.

The chain uses TRBV15 and TRBJ1-4, with 10 positions matching TRBD1. With V trimmed by 1 base and J by 6 bases, 5 bases remained unmatched. Germline V gene sequence: CDR1 LNHNV, CDR2 YYDKDF (reference sequence). The CDR3 extends over 16 amino acids. CDR3 bases: TGTGCCACCAGCAGAGCGGGGACAGGGGAGGATGAAAAACTGTTTTTT. Protein product: CATSRAGTGEDEKLFF. The complete variable domain, with remaining parts taken from reference TRBV15 and TRBJ1-4, reads DAMVIQNPRYQVTQFGKPVTLSCSQTLNHNVMYWYQQKSSQAPKLLFHYYDKDFNNEADTPDNFQSRRPNTSFCFLDIRSPGLGDTAMYLCATSRAGTGEDEKLFFGSGTQLSVL.

The rearrangement uses TRBV28 and TRBJ1-2; a possible D gene is TRBD1 (6 bases). The CDR3 is 12 amino acids. The V end lost 6 bases, the J end lost 8 bases, and 13 bases lay between the germline ends. Germline loops: CDR1 MDHEN, CDR2 SYDVKM. The CDR3 sequence is CASSLRGGGYTF. In DNA, the CDR3 is TGTGCCAGCAGCCTAAGGGGGGGAGGCTACACCTTC.

The CDR3: CAIREPSTGYTEAFF. CDR3 sequence (DNA): TGTGCCATCAGGGAGCCCTCTACGGGATACACTGAAGCTTTCTTT. V usage is TRBV10-3 and J usage is TRBJ1-1; D call uncertain. CDR1 and CDR2 from the germline V gene are ENHRY and SYGVKD. V lost 6 bases to trimming and J lost 3 bases, with 17 bases between them. The CDR3 runs 15 residues.

This clone was counted only a few times. V usage is TRBV28 and J usage is TRBJ1-3; tentatively, D is TRBD1 (6 bases). CDR3 size: 15 residues. Germline values: CDR1 MDHEN, CDR2 SYDVKM. Trimming pared 1 base from V and 0 bases from J, leaving 7 bases between. The CDR3 nucleotides read TGTGCCAGCAGTTTATTGACAGGCTCTGGAAACACCATATATTTT. Protein: CASSLLTGSGNTIYF. Full variable domain (missing parts from reference TRBV28 and TRBJ1-3): DVKVTQSSRYLVKRTGEKVFLECVQDMDHENMFWYRQDPGLGLRLIYFSYDVKMKEKGDIPEGYSVSREKKERFSLILESASTNQTSMYLCASSLLTGSGNTIYFGEGSWLTVV.

The chain links TRBV7-9 to TRBJ2-2; D is possibly TRBD2 (5 bases). Looked up from germline, CDR1 is SEHNR and CDR2 is FQNEAQ (reference sequence). The CDR3 runs 15 residues. The V and J ends lost 1 base and 4 bases respectively, with 10 bases between them. CDR3 protein: CASSLVGSPTGELFF. CDR3 bases: TGTGCCAGCAGCTTAGTAGGGAGTCCCACCGGGGAGCTGTTTTTT.

The V and J genes are TRBV19 and TRBJ2-4, with 7 positions matching TRBD1. CDR1 and CDR2 (germline): LNHDA, SQIVND (reference sequence). Trimming removed 5 bases from V and 6 bases from J; junction bases left unmatched: 7. The CDR3 sequence is 14 residues long. In DNA form, the CDR3 reads TGTGCCAGTAGTGGCAACAGGGGATCAAACATTCAGTACTTC. This sequence encodes CASSGNRGSNIQYF.

The genes are TRBV5-1 and TRBJ1-2, with 10 bases lining up with TRBD1. The CDR3 is made up of 14 amino acids. Per germline, CDR1 SGHRS and CDR2 YFSETQ. Unmatched junction bases numbered 6, after V lost 4 bases and J lost 6 bases. The CDR3 nucleotides are TGCGCCAGCAGCCCAGCAGGGACAGGGGATGGCTACACCTTC. Translation: CASSPAGTGDGYTF.

J is TRBJ2-1 and V is TRBV6-4, with 14 positions matching TRBD2. Germline assignment: CDR1 MRHNA and CDR2 SNTAGT. This CDR3 contains 16 residues. The V and J ends lost 0 bases and 5 bases, in that order; junction bases with no gene match: 0. The CDR3 sequence is CASSDSTSGGDNEQFF. The CDR3 nucleotides are TGTGCCAGCAGTGACTCGACTAGCGGGGGGGACAATGAGCAGTTCTTC.

V usage is TRBV5-1 and J usage is TRBJ2-2; D ambiguous. The CDR3 consists of 14 residues. Germline lookup yields CDR1 SGHRS and CDR2 YFSETQ. Trimming left V 0 bases short and J 4 bases short, with 7 bases between. The CDR3 DNA sequence: TGCGCCAGCAGCTTGGCCACTGCCACCGGGGAGCTGTTTTTT. Its protein is CASSLATATGELFF.

The chain carries TRBV24-1 and TRBJ2-2, with D tentatively TRBD1 (6 bases). Trimming shortened V by 3 bases and J by 9 bases, and 16 bases separated the two germline ends. From germline, CDR1 is KGHDR and CDR2 SFDVKD. This CDR3 has 15 amino acids. CDR3 sequence (DNA): TGTGCCACCAGTGATAAACTTGACAGGCCGAGGGAGCTGTTTTTT. Translation gives CATSDKLDRPRELFF.